This TCR beta chain was identified in a study of early T cells in non-severe SARS-CoV-2 infection (dated by TCRdb to the early 2020s). With respect to the entire study: Because TCR sequencing was done on bulk RNA from unsorted whole blood, the alpha and beta chains could not be paired. General conclusions and limits of the study: VDJdb matching was skewed toward anti-spike CD8 responses and likely underestimated virus-specific expansions by missing private and CD4 specificities.

On this clonotype: Its antigen target is currently unknown. There are no base qualities to consult, and no much larger clone falls within one base.

At the junction V is shortened by 5 bases and J by 3 bases, with 23 bases in between. The CDR3 runs 18 residues from the cysteine to the phenylalanine. Here the CDR3 DNA is all that survives: 54 bases in frame from base 1. As encoded in the germline V gene, CDR1 is SGHVS while CDR2 is FQNEAQ. Library generation was performed with 5' RACE. For sequencing, a NextSeq 500 was employed. In the TCR library protocol, unique molecular identifiers were attached to individual cDNA molecules to correct for PCR bias and sequencing error. Both TCR alpha and beta chains were sequenced, and tight co-correlation was observed between alpha and beta sequence abundances in each sample. As for the authors' bioinformatics: Decombinator V4 was used to perform V gene, J gene and CDR3 annotation of TCR sequences. TCRs were defined as expanded if a significant change between any two time points was detected under a Poisson model with p below 0.0001. TCR abundances were normalised to the total number of TCRs sequenced per sample and expressed as counts per million. MAIT TCRs were defined by TRAV1-2 paired with TRAJ12, TRAJ20 or TRAJ33, and iNKT TCRs by TRAV10 paired with TRAJ18. VDJdb, accessed 1 November 2021, was searched for CMV, EBV and SARS-CoV-2 annotated TCRs, with TCRs annotated for multiple antigens excluded. TCRdb reanalyzed the raw reads on its own, using fastp at Q25 for trimming and MiXCR for clone calling, and kept in-frame beta chains. Every entry covers one CDR3 protein and lists the most common genes and DNA from its rows. TCRdb, rather than the study authors, made the V and J calls. Within this sample are 70,000 to 90,000 distinct CDR3 sequences, with more than 9% of them counted one time only. The leading ten clones occupy about 8.2% of the sample.

A case-control design nested within a healthcare worker cohort in London, UK, was used, with weekly nasopharyngeal swab PCR tests and blood sampling performed. Healthcare workers were recruited between 23 and 31 March 2020, during the week of the UK lockdown, and were followed weekly for up to about 15 weeks. This specimen consisted of whole blood, obtained at baseline. This clonotype was obtained from an adult who was a healthcare worker with PCR-confirmed SARS-CoV-2 infection or an uninfected control (not recorded which). Rearrangement joined TRBV7-8 to TRBJ2-1, with the D gene not clear enough to name. The CDR3 is CASSPKGSPSPLYNEQFF. The DNA sequence is TGTGCCAGCAGCCCGAAAGGCTCCCCCTCTCCCCTCTACAATGAGCAGTTCTTC.